The clone carrying this T cell receptor beta chain has more than one count but fewer than ten. The target antigen is unknown. RNA transcripts provided the source from which TCR beta CDR3 regions were amplified. The HTBI primer set served for first-round RT-PCR of the TCR CDR3. TCRdb re-called the multiplex PCR reads with MiXCR, one entry per CDR3 protein. This sample carries 350,000 to 450,000 distinct CDR3 sequences, 11% to 15% of them seen once, and the ten largest clones take approximately 29%. Ophthalmopathy cases scored 3 or more on the Clinical Activity Score and 4 or more on NOSPECS grade, with duration below 3 months. This record comes from a study of T cells in Graves' hyperthyroidism and ophthalmopathy. The study, taken as a whole, reports: Ophthalmopathy got predicted by the model a median approximately 6.3 months before its onset. In blood, most of the thyroid clonotypes expanded above 0.001 were also present.

The CDR3 totals 18 residues. Germline V gene data show CDR1 as MDHEN and CDR2 as SYDVKM. J lost 1 base, V lost 6 bases, and 14 bases had no gene match. The origin of this receptor is a man aged 50-59 years with Graves' ophthalmopathy. The sample was blood. The genes are TRBV28 and TRBJ2-3; 9 bases line up with TRBD2. CDR3 sequence (DNA): TGTGCCAGCAGCCTTGAGGTAGCGGGAGTGTTCCGCACAGATACGCAGTATTTT. The encoded protein is CASSLEVAGVFRTDTQYF.